The sample holds a few counts of the clone carrying this T cell receptor (beta chain). Its antigen is undetermined. The source of the sample is a study of cytomegalovirus exposure and HLA in healthy donors. Study details: Findings of an earlier analysis included about 120 million unique TCR beta sequences from 180 million or so T cells.

Trimming left V 0 bases short and J 8 bases short, with 10 bases between. The CDR3 is 13 amino acids. Germline V lookup: CDR1 LGHNA, CDR2 YNFKEQ. This PCR relied on a set of 60 Vbeta primers and 13 Jbeta primers. Profiled with immunoSEQ multiplex PCR; TCRdb holds only in-frame clones, not every one. The sample lists 150,000 or so clones, around three quarters seen once, with around 1.5% in the top ten. Study-wide findings and caveats: Serostatus for CMV was the only available immune exposure information. Indistinguishable V segments such as TRBV6-2 and TRBV6-3 were excluded.

Material for sequencing was PBMCs. J is TRBJ1-1 and V is TRBV4-2, with D maybe TRBD1 (5 bases). The receptor was isolated from a man aged 35 to 55 in good health and CMV-seronegative. The CDR3: CASSQDLRTEAFF. Written as DNA, the CDR3 is TGTGCCAGCAGCCAAGATCTAAGGACAGAAGCTTTCTTT.